The clone carrying this T cell receptor (beta chain) was seen a handful of times. PCR involved 60 Vbeta and 13 Jbeta primers. Clones were read by immunoSEQ multiplex PCR, and TCRdb kept only the in-frame ones, dropping some. Among about 130,000 clones listed, around four fifths were seen once. This entry comes from a study of cytomegalovirus exposure and HLA in healthy donors. Sequenced input: PBMCs. The sequence was collected from a human donor in good health.

This CDR3 is CASSRGNTEAFF. The DNA of the CDR3 is TGTGCCAGCAGCCGGGGTAACACTGAAGCTTTCTTT. The chain couples TRBV7-6 to TRBJ1-1; D remains unclear. CDR1 SGHVS and CDR2 FNYEAQ come from the germline V gene. Trimming removed 5 bases at V and 2 bases at J, with 6 bases between. The length of the CDR3 is 12 residues.